The 19 T cell receptor beta chains in this list originate from one sample, sequenced in a study of control samples from healthy donors and cancer patients. TCRdb's table, derived via immunoSEQ multiplex PCR, lists solely in-frame clones and lacks some. The sample lists roughly 150,000 clones; 93% were seen once. Sequences were obtained from blood. Source of these receptors: a man over 45 in good health.

The chain joins TRBV9 to TRBJ2-2; D call uncertain. This CDR3 has 13 residues. The germline CDR1 and CDR2 sequences are SGDLS and YYNGEE. V lost 1 base and J 5 bases, leaving 6 bases between the germline ends. The CDR3 DNA reads TGTGCCAGCAGCGTAACCGGGACCGGGGAGCTGTTTTTT. It encodes CASSVTGTGELFF.

Worth noting for this clone: Sequence at one end of the junction differs from germline and may be a read error. CDR3 coding DNA: TGTGCCAGCGGTTTCTCCGGGACAGGGAGGTACTTC. Its translation is CASGFSGTGRYF. The chain links TRBV27 to TRBJ2-7, with 9 positions matching TRBD1. Germline V gene sequence: CDR1 MNHEY, CDR2 SMNVEV (reference sequence). This CDR3 is 12 amino acids long.

This clone was recorded at least ten times. The chain has TRBV29-1 and TRBJ2-7; 10 bases are shared with TRBD2. CDR1 SQVTM and CDR2 ANQGSEA come from the germline V gene. J was trimmed by 0 bases and V by 0 bases; bases with no gene match: 8. This CDR3 is 17 amino acids long. For the CDR3, the DNA is TGCAGCGTTGAAGACCTTTCCGGGACTAGCGACTCCTACGAGCAGTACTTC. Protein: CSVEDLSGTSDSYEQYF.

The chain employs TRBV27 and TRBJ2-7; D gene uncertain. Germline CDR1 and CDR2: MNHEY and SMNVEV (reference sequence). The CDR3 covers 15 residues. The V and J ends lost 5 bases and 1 base respectively, with 15 bases between them. DNA of the CDR3: TGTGCCAGCAGTCGGTTGGACCCACGTTCCTACGAGCAGTACTTC. Translating it yields CASSRLDPRSYEQYF.

The rearrangement links TRBV7-2 to TRBJ2-7, with D possibly matching TRBD1 (5 bases). The length of the CDR3 is 14 residues. Trimming took off 0 bases at V and 5 bases at J, with 11 bases between the two ends. Germline lookup yields CDR1 SGHTA and CDR2 FQGNSA. The CDR3 bases are TGTGCCAGCAGCTTAGCGATAGGGGCCAACGAGCAGTACTTC. It codes for CASSLAIGANEQYF.

The chain recombines TRBV27 with TRBJ2-7, with 11 bases identical to TRBD2. The CDR3 loop spans 15 amino acids. V dropped 9 bases and J dropped 0; count of bases not matched to a gene: 7. CDR1 is MNHEY, CDR2 SMNVEV, per germline (reference sequence). DNA of the CDR3: TGTGCCAGACCGGGACTAGCGGCAATCTCCTACGAGCAGTACTTC. It translates to CARPGLAAISYEQYF.

The genes are TRBV10-3 and TRBJ2-3, with 8 positions matching TRBD2. The junction had 8 bases not matched to a gene; V was cut back by 6 bases and J by 6 bases. CDR1 is ENHRY and CDR2 is SYGVKD in the germline V gene. The CDR3 has 14 amino acids. The CDR3 region has the DNA TGTGCCATCAGGCTCGGAGCGGGAGAGGATACGCAGTATTTT. This codes for CAIRLGAGEDTQYF.

The DNA of the CDR3 is TGTGCCAGCACCTTCCTCGGGACTAGCGGGATCTATCTCAATGAGCAGTTCTTC. It yields the protein CASTFLGTSGIYLNEQFF. This chain uses TRBV28 with TRBJ2-1; 13 nucleotides agree with TRBD2. The germline CDR1 and CDR2 sequences are MDHEN and SYDVKM. With V trimmed by 7 bases and J by 6 bases, 15 bases remained unmatched. The CDR3 totals 18 residues.

The V call is TRBV5-1, the J call TRBJ2-1; D possibly corresponds to TRBD2 (5 bases). This CDR3 has 11 residues. Germline V gene sequence: CDR1 SGHRS, CDR2 YFSETQ. The V gene lost 4 bases and the J gene lost 12 bases, with 11 bases spanning the gap. Here the CDR3 DNA reads TGCGCCAGCAGCGTGACTAACGTGCAGTTCTTC. Its translation: CASSVTNVQFF.

The V and J genes are TRBV5-1 and TRBJ2-3; D is perhaps TRBD1 or TRBD2 (5 bases each). Germline V CDR1 and CDR2: SGHRS, YFSETQ. The CDR3 totals 14 residues. The V and J ends lost 3 bases and 5 bases respectively, with 13 bases between them. The CDR3 protein is CASSSGSGQDTQYF. The CDR3 coding sequence is TGCGCCAGCAGCTCGGGGAGCGGACAAGATACGCAGTATTTT.

The chain carries TRBV7-9 and TRBJ1-5; D is perhaps TRBD1 (6 bases). Between the trimmed V and J ends, which lost 5 bases and 0 bases, there was a span of 11 bases. The CDR3 is 15 residues long. The germline CDR1 and CDR2 sequences are SEHNR and FQNEAQ (reference sequence). CDR3 DNA sequence: TGTGCCAGCAGCCGCACAGGGATTAGCAATCAGCCCCAGCATTTT. Residues: CASSRTGISNQPQHF. Based on the CDR3 plus reference TRBV7-9 and TRBJ1-5, the full variable domain is DTGVSQNPRHKITKRGQNVTFRCDPISEHNRLYWYRQTLGQGPEFLTYFQNEAQLEKSRLLSDRFSAERPKGSFSTLEIQRTEQGDSAMYLCASSRTGISNQPQHFGDGTRLSIL.

The rearrangement joins TRBV12-3 or TRBV12-4 to TRBJ2-7; the match to TRBD1 covers 9 bases. After removal of 9 bases from V and 6 bases from J, the junction contained 9 bases not matched to a gene. The CDR3 totals 13 residues. The CDR3 spells CASSGTGKGEQYF. The DNA of the CDR3 is TGTGCCAGTTCCGGGACAGGGAAGGGCGAGCAGTACTTC.

The V gene is TRBV19, the J gene TRBJ1-2, with D perhaps matching TRBD1 (5 bases). The V gene's germline CDR1 is LNHDA and CDR2 SQIVND (reference sequence). This CDR3 has 13 amino acids. Trimming stripped 3 bases from V and 2 bases from J, with 7 bases between. Here the CDR3 DNA reads TGTGCCAGTAGTATCAAGGGGAACTATGGCTACACCTTC. It translates to CASSIKGNYGYTF.

The rearrangement uses TRBV19 and TRBJ2-7; D may be TRBD2 (6 bases). Trimming pared 3 bases from V and 3 bases from J, leaving 12 bases between. The germline V gene encodes CDR1 LNHDA and CDR2 SQIVND (reference sequence). The length of the CDR3 is 14 residues. CDR3 loop: CASSMTASVYEQYF. CDR3 DNA sequence: TGTGCCAGTAGTATGACCGCTAGCGTCTACGAGCAGTACTTC.

The chain uses TRBV14 and TRBJ2-2, with 7 bases that match TRBD1. V was clipped by 2 bases and J by 5 bases; unmatched bases: 8. This CDR3 is built from 16 residues. Per the germline V gene, CDR1 is SGHDN and CDR2 is FVKESK. CDR3 nucleotides: TGTGCCAGCAGCCAATACCTGACAGGGTGGACCGGGGAGCTGTTTTTT. This encodes CASSQYLTGWTGELFF.

The chain carries TRBV15 and TRBJ1-4; D gene unclear. Trimming pared 0 bases from V and 8 bases from J, leaving 16 bases between. The CDR3 has 16 amino acids. Germline V gene sequence: CDR1 LNHNV, CDR2 YYDKDF (reference sequence). The CDR3 loop is CATSRDLGRSSEKLFF. Here the CDR3 DNA reads TGTGCCACCAGCAGAGATCTGGGCCGAAGTTCCGAAAAACTGTTTTTT.

The V gene is TRBV15, the J gene TRBJ1-2; 10 nucleotides agree with TRBD1. The trim removed 6 bases at V and 3 bases at J, leaving 7 bases unmatched. Germline-derived CDR1 and CDR2 are LNHNV and YYDKDF (reference sequence). The CDR3 sequence is 15 residues long. The CDR3 region is CATSLLGQGDYGYTF. DNA for the CDR3: TGTGCCACCAGTCTGCTTGGACAGGGGGACTATGGCTACACCTTC.

V gene TRBV12-3 or TRBV12-4 combines with J gene TRBJ2-3, with no clear D. There are 11 residues in the CDR3. V shed 8 bases and J shed 6 bases, with 9 bases lying between them. CDR3 protein: CASGLADTQYF. CDR3 nucleotide sequence: TGTGCCAGCGGCCTCGCGGATACGCAGTATTTT.

The chain is built from TRBV6-5 and TRBJ2-7; D perhaps matches TRBD1 (6 bases). Trimming left V 5 bases short and J 3 bases short, with 14 bases between. Per the germline V gene, CDR1 is MNHEY and CDR2 is SVGAGI. The CDR3 is 14 amino acids. The CDR3 region has the DNA TGTGCCAGCAGTCGAACGGACAGATTCTACGAGCAGTACTTC. It codes for CASSRTDRFYEQYF.